Shown below are 9 T cell receptor beta chains from a single sample sequenced in a study of spatial heterogeneity in lung cancer. TCRdb re-called the 5' RACE reads with MiXCR, one entry per CDR3 protein. This table holds around 15,000 distinct CDR3 sequences, roughly 3.9% found once. The time point was: sample taken at primary tumor resection. The sample consisted of normal lung tissue next to the tumor, taken at surgery. The receptors were sampled from a male donor with early-stage non-small cell lung cancer.

This clonotype was detected many times. A library prepared for alpha chains yielded this beta chain as an off-target read; its size is of little meaning. This chain connects TRBV14 to TRBJ2-5; 10 bases line up with TRBD2. The CDR3 sequence is 16 residues long. Germline V gene sequence: CDR1 SGHDN, CDR2 FVKESK. With 2 bases clipped from V and 4 bases from J, the junction kept 7 bases outside the gene matches. CDR3 nucleotides: TGTGCCAGCAGCCAACTCCTAGCGGGAGTTGGAGAGACCCAGTACTTC. Protein product: CASSQLLAGVGETQYF.

By its share, this clonotype is large. This beta chain was picked up by a library intended for alpha chains and is off target, so its count carries little meaning. This sequence joins TRBV20-1 and TRBJ2-2; tentative D call: TRBD1 (5 bases). CDR3 size: 13 residues. Trimming took 5 bases from V and 4 from J, leaving 11 bases between them. Per the germline V gene, CDR1 is DFQATT and CDR2 is SNEGSKA (reference sequence). The CDR3 region is CSALDRGTGELFF. The CDR3 DNA sequence: TGCAGTGCTCTTGACAGAGGCACCGGGGAGCTGTTTTTT.

This clonotype has ten or more counts. The size of this beta chain means little, since it is a stray read in a library made for alpha chains. V and J are TRBV7-3 and TRBJ1-5; tentatively, D is TRBD1 (6 bases). The germline V gene encodes CDR1 SGHTA and CDR2 FQGTGA. This CDR3 region has 13 residues. The V end was cut by 2 bases, the J end by 6 bases, with 8 bases between. The CDR3 spells CASSLDRIQPQHF. The DNA of the CDR3 is TGTGCCAGCAGCTTAGACAGGATTCAGCCCCAGCATTTT.

The table lists this clonotype with many counts. The library was designed around alpha chains, so this beta chain is a stray read whose abundance carries little weight. The chain recombines TRBV28 with TRBJ1-1, with TRBD1 as a possible D gene (6 bases). Germline V gene lookup returns CDR1 MDHEN and CDR2 SYDVKM. The CDR3 totals 15 residues. Trimming removed 5 bases at V and 5 bases at J, with 18 bases between. CDR3 region: CASSPRTEGRTEAFF. The CDR3 bases are TGTGCCAGCAGTCCAAGGACAGAGGGGAGAACTGAAGCTTTCTTT. Complete variable domain (other parts from reference TRBV28 and TRBJ1-1): DVKVTQSSRYLVKRTGEKVFLECVQDMDHENMFWYRQDPGLGLRLIYFSYDVKMKEKGDIPEGYSVSREKKERFSLILESASTNQTSMYLCASSPRTEGRTEAFFGQGTRLTVV.

This clonotype appeared once. A library prepared for alpha chains yielded this beta chain as an off-target read; its size is of little meaning. The genes are TRBV30 and TRBJ1-5; D is unclear. V lost 2 bases and J lost 4, with 9 bases in between. Looked up from germline, CDR1 is GTSNPN and CDR2 is SVGIG (reference sequence). The CDR3 covers 13 residues. CDR3 coding DNA: TGTGCCTGGAGTATTAGAAATAATCAGCCCCAGCATTTT. The encoded protein is CAWSIRNNQPQHF.

This clonotype was counted at least ten times. With the library built for alpha chains, this beta chain is off target and its frequency is not meaningful. This chain links TRBV9 with TRBJ2-1; 7 bases are shared with TRBD2. CDR3 length: 16 amino acids. CDR1 is SGDLS and CDR2 is YYNGEE in the germline V gene. V shed 1 base and J 6 bases; nucleotides not matched to a gene: 10. The DNA of the CDR3 is TGTGCCAGCAGCGTATATGGTTGGGGCGGGAGCAATGAGCAGTTCTTC. Protein product: CASSVYGWGGSNEQFF.

This clonotype was observed at least ten times. Being off target in a library aimed at alpha chains, this beta chain has a size of little meaning. The chain links TRBV29-1 to TRBJ2-4, with TRBD1 matching over 12 bases. V shed 1 base, J shed 6 bases, and the junction held 4 bases outside the gene matches. This CDR3 region has 15 residues. Per germline, CDR1 SQVTM and CDR2 ANQGSEA. The CDR3 region is CSVEAGTGGRNIQYF. The DNA for the CDR3 is TGCAGCGTTGAAGCCGGGACAGGGGGCAGAAACATTCAGTACTTC.

This clonotype was detected many times. A library made for alpha chains picked up this beta chain off target, so its size means little. The V gene is TRBV5-4, the J gene TRBJ2-1, with 11 bases identical to TRBD2. V shed 5 bases and J 3 bases; nucleotides not matched to a gene: 7. Germline V gene data show CDR1 as SGHNT and CDR2 as YYREEE (reference sequence). The CDR3 length is 16 residues. The CDR3 loop is CASRRTGTSGYNEQFF. The CDR3 DNA reads TGTGCCAGCAGGAGGACCGGGACTAGCGGCTACAATGAGCAGTTCTTC.

This clonotype has only a few counts. The size of this beta chain means little, since it is a stray read in a library made for alpha chains. The V gene is TRBV6-1, the J gene TRBJ2-3, with D unresolved. V was pared by 5 bases and J by 0 bases, with 9 bases between. Looked up from germline, CDR1 is MNHNS and CDR2 is SASEGT. The CDR3 runs to 14 residues. The CDR3 nucleotides read TGTGCCAGCAGTTCCCCCTTCAGCACAGATACGCAGTATTTT. It yields the protein CASSSPFSTDTQYF.